Each of the 11 T cell receptor beta chains below was sequenced from the same sample in a study of OX40 agonist ivuxolimab in advanced cancers. The assay was immunoSEQ multiplex PCR, and TCRdb's table has in-frame clones only and misses some. The sample consists of 53,000 or so clones, 60% to 80% of them appearing once. Sequences were derived from CD4+ or CD8+ T cells sorted from blood, sampled in a trial of the OX40 agonist ivuxolimab. All receptors derive from an adult with an advanced solid tumor such as melanoma, head and neck, liver or kidney cancer.

CDR3 amino acids: CASRPRGEEKLFF. The CDR3 nucleotides read TGTGCCAGCAGGCCCAGGGGTGAGGAAAAACTGTTTTTT. J is TRBJ1-4 and V is TRBV5-8, with a tentative D call TRBD1 (6 bases). The ends were cut back, 5 bases at V and 8 bases at J, with 13 bases in the middle. The germline V gene has CDR1 SGHTS and CDR2 YDEGEE. This CDR3 contains 13 residues.

This clone occurred a few times. The J gene is TRBJ1-1, the V gene TRBV6-4; TRBD1 might be the D (6 bases). Trimming removed 2 bases at V and 5 bases at J, with 12 bases between. The CDR3 is 14 residues long. Germline V gene lookup returns CDR1 MRHNA and CDR2 SNTAGT. The CDR3 nucleotides read TGTGCCAGCAGTGACACATCCAGGGGTACTGAAGCTTTCTTT. It is translated as CASSDTSRGTEAFF.

V is TRBV5-3 and J is TRBJ1-2; D unclear. TRBV5-3 is classed as an ORF, of uncertain function. V gave up 6 bases and J gave up 4 bases, with 10 bases separating them. This CDR3 region has 12 residues. CDR3 DNA: TGTGCCAGAATAGATATGGTCTATGGCTACACCTTC. It encodes CARIDMVYGYTF.

This CDR3 reads CASSPKGSGGVVSDEQFF. The CDR3 coding sequence is TGCGCCAGCAGCCCCAAGGGTAGCGGGGGAGTTGTGTCAGATGAGCAGTTCTTC. J is TRBJ2-1 and V is TRBV5-1; 9 nucleotides align to TRBD2. J gave up 8 bases and V 4 bases, and 19 bases lay outside the gene matches. Germline V gene data show CDR1 as SGHRS and CDR2 as YFSETQ. The CDR3 totals 18 residues.

This clone was observed a single time. The genes are TRBV18 and TRBJ2-5; D ambiguous. The V gene lost 6 bases and the J gene lost 1 base, with 9 bases spanning the gap. The CDR3 covers 13 residues. CDR1 is KGHSH, CDR2 LQKENI, per germline. Here the CDR3 reads CASSLGFQETQYF. CDR3 coding DNA: TGTGCCAGCTCCCTCGGGTTCCAAGAGACCCAGTACTTC.

The chain carries TRBV6-1 and TRBJ1-5, with D uncertain. Looked up from germline, CDR1 is MNHNS and CDR2 is SASEGT. CDR3 length: 18 residues. Trimming removed 4 bases at V and 2 bases at J, with 21 bases between. As DNA, the CDR3 is TGTGCCAGCAGTGTAAGTAAGTGGGAGGGTCGAGGCAATCAGCCCCAGCATTTT. Protein sequence: CASSVSKWEGRGNQPQHF.

The gene calls are TRBV7-2 and TRBJ1-6; 8 bases are shared with TRBD1. With 2 bases clipped from V and 10 bases from J, the junction kept 10 bases outside the gene matches. Looked up from germline, CDR1 is SGHTA and CDR2 is FQGNSA. The CDR3 spans 16 residues. CDR3 sequence: CASSLTQGAPRSPLHF. CDR3 nucleotides: TGTGCCAGCAGCTTAACTCAGGGGGCGCCAAGATCACCCCTCCACTTT.

The chain carries TRBV27 and TRBJ2-2; maybe TRBD2 (5 bases). Germline CDR1 MNHEY, CDR2 SMNVEV (reference sequence). The CDR3 runs to 13 residues. V was cut by 6 bases and J by 5 bases, with 10 bases left in between. The CDR3 nucleotides read TGTGCCAGCAGGGGAGTGAGAACCGGGGAGCTGTTTTTT. Encoded protein: CASRGVRTGELFF.

The chain links TRBV5-1 to TRBJ2-3, with D maybe TRBD2 (6 bases). The germline V and J ends were trimmed by 0 bases and 2 bases, with 10 bases remaining between them. The germline V gene encodes CDR1 SGHRS and CDR2 YFSETQ. The CDR3 sequence is 15 residues long. This chain's CDR3 is CASSLGTTITDTQYF. For the CDR3, the DNA is TGCGCCAGCAGCTTGGGGACTACCATCACAGATACGCAGTATTTT.

The chain recombines TRBV2 with TRBJ2-7, with 9 bases identical to TRBD1. CDR3 length: 10 residues. Germline V gives CDR1 SNHLY, CDR2 FYNNEI. The trim removed 8 bases at V and 11 bases at J, leaving 4 bases unmatched. The CDR3 bases are TGTGCCAGCGGGGACAGGGAAGAGTACTTC. Amino acids: CASGDREEYF.

The genes are TRBV25-1 and TRBJ2-6; D may be TRBD2 (6 bases). From germline, CDR1 is MGHDK and CDR2 SYGVNS. The V gene lost 1 base and the J gene lost 1 base, with 14 bases spanning the gap. The CDR3 contains 18 residues. In nucleotides, the CDR3 is TGTGCCAGCAGTGAATTCGGCCAGGGAGGATCTGGGGCCAACGTCCTGACTTTC. Its protein is CASSEFGQGGSGANVLTF.